This T cell receptor beta chain was identified in a study of cytomegalovirus exposure and HLA in healthy donors. Study in general: Around 78 million unique TCRs, all from HLA-typed donors, were included in an early release of the data.

Germline CDR1 reads SGHVS; CDR2 reads FQNEAQ. The V segment lost 7 bases and the J segment 4 bases; nucleotides outside the gene matches: 11. CDR3 length: 16 residues. Study findings and constraints: The productive fraction for most TCR beta V segments was about 90% or about 30% in an earlier analysis.

On this clone: Antigen specificity is unknown.

PCR primers comprised 60 Vbeta and 13 Jbeta primers. TCRdb's copy holds only in-frame clones and misses some; the assay was immunoSEQ multiplex PCR. The repertoire holds around 200,000 clones, with over 75% as singletons. This TCR derives from a woman aged 45-65 years in good health and CMV-seropositive. V is TRBV7-8 and J is TRBJ1-1; 11 nucleotides agree with TRBD1. The sequenced material came from PBMCs. As DNA, the CDR3 is TGTGCCAGCACAACTCCGGGACAGGGGGGCGGCACTGAAGCTTTCTTT. Translation: CASTTPGQGGGTEAFF. Together with reference TRBV7-8 and TRBJ1-1, the CDR3 gives the full variable domain: GAGVSQSPRYKVAKRGQDVALRCDPISGHVSLFWYQQALGQGPEFLTYFQNEAQLDKSGLPSDRFFAERPEGSVSTLKIQRTQQEDSAVYLCASTTPGQGGGTEAFFGQGTRLTVV.